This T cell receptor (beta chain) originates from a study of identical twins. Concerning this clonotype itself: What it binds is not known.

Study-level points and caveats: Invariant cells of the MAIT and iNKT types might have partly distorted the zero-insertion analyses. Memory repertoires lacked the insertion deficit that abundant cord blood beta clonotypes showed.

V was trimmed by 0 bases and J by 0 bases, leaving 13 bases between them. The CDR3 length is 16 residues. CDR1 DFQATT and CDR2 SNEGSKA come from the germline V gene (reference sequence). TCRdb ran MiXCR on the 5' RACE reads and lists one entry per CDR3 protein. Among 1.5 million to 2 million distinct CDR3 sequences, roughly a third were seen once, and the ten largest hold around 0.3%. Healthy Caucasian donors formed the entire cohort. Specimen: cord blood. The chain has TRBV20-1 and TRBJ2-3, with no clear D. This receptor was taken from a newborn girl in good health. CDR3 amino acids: CSARDEPGYSTDTQYF. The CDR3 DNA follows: TGCAGTGCTAGAGATGAGCCGGGTTATAGCACAGATACGCAGTATTTT.